These T cell receptor beta chains were read from a single sample in a study of T-cell memory formation after mild COVID-19. TCRdb re-analysed the 5' RACE reads in MiXCR, keeping a single row per CDR3 protein. Among about 560,000 distinct CDR3 sequences, around a sixth were seen once, and the ten largest hold 8.1%. Sequenced input: PBMCs or a T cell subset sorted from them (not recorded which). The receptors derive from an adult woman who had mild COVID-19 (a few samples of this study predate the infection). Cell type and time point are not known. Each CDR3 is given with its conserved first and last residue. The order of the fields is V gene, D gene, clone size, J gene, CDR3 protein, CDR3 DNA. The D gene is left open where the match is weak. Clone size is stated in some rows and not others, as once, few, many or a class when expanded.

v_gene: TRBV4-2; d_gene: TRBD1; abundance: -; j_gene: TRBJ1-2; CDR3aa: CASSQDREPDGYTF; CDR3nt: TGTGCCAGCAGCCAGGACAGGGAACCGGATGGCTACACCTTC
v_gene: TRBV7-2; d_gene: TRBD2; abundance: -; j_gene: TRBJ2-1; CDR3aa: CASSSPSGVSGKGEQFF; CDR3nt: TGTGCCAGCAGCTCGCCGAGTGGGGTTAGCGGGAAGGGTGAGCAGTTCTTC
v_gene: TRBV12-3/TRBV12-4; d_gene: TRBD1; abundance: -; j_gene: TRBJ2-1; CDR3aa: CASSKSTGASYNEQFF; CDR3nt: TGTGCCAGCAGTAAATCTACAGGGGCGTCCTACAATGAGCAGTTCTTC
v_gene: TRBV20-1; d_gene: TRBD1; abundance: -; j_gene: TRBJ1-5; CDR3aa: CSAVRTGVSGWEVGQPQHF; CDR3nt: TGCAGTGCTGTCCGGACAGGGGTGTCGGGTTGGGAAGTGGGGCAGCCCCAGCATTTT
v_gene: TRBV30; d_gene: TRBD2; abundance: -; j_gene: TRBJ2-1; CDR3aa: CAWALAGPNEQFF; CDR3nt: TGTGCCTGGGCCCTAGCGGGACCCAATGAGCAGTTCTTC
v_gene: TRBV29-1; d_gene: -; abundance: -; j_gene: TRBJ1-5; CDR3aa: CSVAVGGPQTSPQHF; CDR3nt: TGCAGCGTTGCCGTGGGGGGACCGCAGACATCGCCCCAGCATTTT
v_gene: TRBV12-3/TRBV12-4; d_gene: -; abundance: many; j_gene: TRBJ2-6; CDR3aa: CASSLGWANVLTF; CDR3nt: TGTGCCAGCAGTTTAGGTTGGGCCAACGTCCTGACTTTC
v_gene: TRBV7-8; d_gene: -; abundance: -; j_gene: TRBJ1-1; CDR3aa: CASSLGTLRTEAFF; CDR3nt: TGTGCCAGCAGCTTAGGGACCTTGCGCACTGAAGCTTTCTTT
v_gene: TRBV6-6; d_gene: TRBD2; abundance: few; j_gene: TRBJ2-2; CDR3aa: CASSYSDEREVGTGELFF; CDR3nt: TGTGCCAGCAGTTACTCTGATGAGCGGGAGGTCGGCACCGGGGAGCTGTTTTTT
v_gene: TRBV7-9; d_gene: -; abundance: few; j_gene: TRBJ1-4; CDR3aa: CASSPLVVGNEKLFF; CDR3nt: TGTGCCAGCAGCCCCCTGGTAGTGGGAAATGAAAAACTGTTTTTT
v_gene: TRBV25-1; d_gene: -; abundance: few; j_gene: TRBJ1-2; CDR3aa: CASSESNHGYTF; CDR3nt: TGTGCCAGCAGTGAATCCAACCATGGCTACACCTTC
v_gene: TRBV24-1; d_gene: -; abundance: -; j_gene: TRBJ1-1; CDR3aa: CATRAVNTEAFF; CDR3nt: TGTGCCACCAGGGCGGTTAACACTGAAGCTTTCTTT
v_gene: TRBV12-3/TRBV12-4; d_gene: TRBD1; abundance: -; j_gene: TRBJ2-2; CDR3aa: CASSWDSTGELFF; CDR3nt: TGTGCCAGCAGTTGGGACAGCACCGGGGAGCTGTTTTTT
v_gene: TRBV19; d_gene: -; abundance: -; j_gene: TRBJ1-6; CDR3aa: CASRPYGGSPLHF; CDR3nt: TGTGCCAGTAGGCCCTATGGGGGTTCACCCCTCCACTTT
v_gene: TRBV12-3/TRBV12-4; d_gene: -; abundance: -; j_gene: TRBJ1-1; CDR3aa: CASSLGENPEAFF; CDR3nt: TGTGCCAGCAGTTTAGGAGAAAATCCTGAAGCTTTCTTT
v_gene: TRBV6-5; d_gene: -; abundance: -; j_gene: TRBJ1-1; CDR3aa: CASSYGPGPAFF; CDR3nt: TGTGCCAGCAGTTACGGCCCAGGGCCAGCTTTCTTT
v_gene: TRBV7-2; d_gene: TRBD1; abundance: few; j_gene: TRBJ1-3; CDR3aa: CASSLAPGQGVSGNTIYF; CDR3nt: TGTGCCAGCAGCTTAGCTCCGGGACAGGGAGTCTCCGGAAACACCATATATTTT
v_gene: TRBV7-9; d_gene: -; abundance: few; j_gene: TRBJ2-5; CDR3aa: CASSFRGLETQYF; CDR3nt: TGTGCCAGCAGCTTCAGGGGTCTGGAGACCCAGTACTTC
v_gene: TRBV2; d_gene: -; abundance: few; j_gene: TRBJ2-1; CDR3aa: CASSGDHEQFF; CDR3nt: TGTGCCAGCTCTGGGGACCATGAGCAGTTCTTC
v_gene: TRBV12-3/TRBV12-4; d_gene: -; abundance: few; j_gene: TRBJ1-1; CDR3aa: CASNRGGITEAFF; CDR3nt: TGTGCCAGCAATAGGGGGGGCATCACTGAAGCTTTCTTT
v_gene: TRBV9; d_gene: -; abundance: -; j_gene: TRBJ1-1; CDR3aa: CASSVGVSSEAFF; CDR3nt: TGTGCCAGCAGCGTCGGGGTAAGCTCTGAAGCTTTCTTT
v_gene: TRBV2; d_gene: -; abundance: once; j_gene: TRBJ1-1; CDR3aa: CASSDQGSGTEAFF; CDR3nt: TGTGCCAGCAGTGATCAGGGTTCGGGCACTGAAGCTTTCTTT
v_gene: TRBV12-3/TRBV12-4; d_gene: -; abundance: -; j_gene: TRBJ1-1; CDR3aa: CASSPAPTGEAFF; CDR3nt: TGTGCCAGCAGCCCAGCCCCTACAGGTGAAGCTTTCTTT
v_gene: TRBV5-1; d_gene: TRBD1; abundance: -; j_gene: TRBJ2-3; CDR3aa: CASSFSGTGGTDTQYF; CDR3nt: TGCGCCAGCAGCTTTAGCGGGACAGGGGGGACAGATACGCAGTATTTT
v_gene: TRBV3-1; d_gene: -; abundance: -; j_gene: TRBJ1-1; CDR3aa: CASSQTENTEAFF; CDR3nt: TGTGCCAGCAGCCAAACAGAGAACACTGAAGCTTTCTTT
v_gene: TRBV7-2; d_gene: TRBD2; abundance: -; j_gene: TRBJ2-3; CDR3aa: CASSEYSGGVDTQYF; CDR3nt: TGTGCCAGCAGCGAATATAGCGGGGGGGTAGATACGCAGTATTTT
v_gene: TRBV13; d_gene: TRBD1; abundance: -; j_gene: TRBJ2-7; CDR3aa: CASSPKRDSYYEQYF; CDR3nt: TGTGCCAGCAGCCCCAAAAGGGACAGCTACTACGAGCAGTACTTC
v_gene: TRBV7-2; d_gene: TRBD2; abundance: -; j_gene: TRBJ2-1; CDR3aa: CASSFTSGLSNEQFF; CDR3nt: TGTGCCAGCAGCTTCACTAGCGGATTAAGCAATGAGCAGTTCTTC
v_gene: TRBV15; d_gene: TRBD1; abundance: few; j_gene: TRBJ1-2; CDR3aa: CATSPGQGGGYTF; CDR3nt: TGTGCCACCAGTCCTGGACAGGGTGGGGGCTACACCTTC
v_gene: TRBV5-1; d_gene: TRBD1; abundance: -; j_gene: TRBJ1-2; CDR3aa: CASSKGQGTNYGYTF; CDR3nt: TGCGCCAGCAGCAAGGGACAGGGGACTAACTATGGCTACACCTTC
v_gene: TRBV7-2; d_gene: -; abundance: few; j_gene: TRBJ1-5; CDR3aa: CASSPMGRPDQPQHF; CDR3nt: TGTGCCAGCAGCCCGATGGGCAGGCCGGATCAGCCCCAGCATTTT
v_gene: TRBV2; d_gene: -; abundance: -; j_gene: TRBJ1-4; CDR3aa: CASRPDVGEEKLFF; CDR3nt: TGTGCCAGCCGTCCTGACGTGGGAGAAGAAAAACTGTTTTTT
v_gene: TRBV4-1; d_gene: TRBD2; abundance: few; j_gene: TRBJ2-3; CDR3aa: CASSRTSGNTQYF; CDR3nt: TGCGCCAGCAGCCGGACTAGCGGCAATACGCAGTATTTT
v_gene: TRBV10-3; d_gene: TRBD1; abundance: -; j_gene: TRBJ1-2; CDR3aa: CAISATGTGGEGYTF; CDR3nt: TGTGCCATCAGTGCTACCGGGACAGGGGGCGAGGGCTACACCTTC
v_gene: TRBV5-1; d_gene: TRBD1; abundance: few; j_gene: TRBJ1-2; CDR3aa: CASSLFPKDRGNGYTF; CDR3nt: TGCGCCAGCAGCTTGTTCCCCAAGGACAGGGGAAATGGCTACACCTTC
v_gene: TRBV7-9; d_gene: TRBD2; abundance: many; j_gene: TRBJ2-7; CDR3aa: CASSTRGTSGHYEQYF; CDR3nt: TGTGCCAGCAGCACGCGCGGGACTAGCGGGCACTACGAGCAGTACTTC